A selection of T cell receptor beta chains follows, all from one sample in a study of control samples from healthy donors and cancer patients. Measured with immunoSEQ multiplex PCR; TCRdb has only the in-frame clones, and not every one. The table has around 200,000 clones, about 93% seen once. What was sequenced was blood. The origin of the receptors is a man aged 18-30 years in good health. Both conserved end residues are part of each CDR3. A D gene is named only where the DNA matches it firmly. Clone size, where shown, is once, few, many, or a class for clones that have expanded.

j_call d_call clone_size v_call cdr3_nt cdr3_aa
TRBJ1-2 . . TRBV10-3 TGTGCCATCAGTGAGGTCCAGGGGCATGGCTACACCTTC CAISEVQGHGYTF
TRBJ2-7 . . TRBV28 TGTGCCAGCAACCCAATATCTGGGACCATCTACGAGCAGTACTTC CASNPISGTIYEQYF
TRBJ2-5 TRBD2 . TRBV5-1 TGCGCCAGCAGATCGACTAGCGGGGGGGCAGAGACCCAGTACTTC CASRSTSGGAETQYF
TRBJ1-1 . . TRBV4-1 TGCGCCAGCAGCCCCCGCTCGGGTTCGACTGAAGCTTTCTTT CASSPRSGSTEAFF
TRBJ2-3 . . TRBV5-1 TGCGCCAGCAGCGTCGGGACCAGGGCAACGCAGTATTTT CASSVGTRATQYF
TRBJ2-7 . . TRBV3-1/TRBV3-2 TGTGCCAGCAGCCAAGGGGGGCCAGGGGAGCAGTACTTC CASSQGGPGEQYF
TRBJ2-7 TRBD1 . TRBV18 TGTGCCAGCTCACCAACGACAGGGGGCGAGCAGTACTTC CASSPTTGGEQYF
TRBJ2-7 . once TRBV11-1 TGTGCCAGCACCCCAATGGCACTCTCCTACGAGCAGTACTTC CASTPMALSYEQYF
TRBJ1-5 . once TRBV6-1 TGTGCCAGCAGTGAAGGCGGTGAGGAGGCACGTTATCAGCCCCAGCATTTT CASSEGGEEARYQPQHF
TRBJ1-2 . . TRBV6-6 TGTGCCAGTAAGGTGGAAGATGGCTACACCTTC CASKVEDGYTF
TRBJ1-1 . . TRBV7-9 TGTGCCAGCAGCTTACAGGGGTCGAACACTGAAGCTTTCTTT CASSLQGSNTEAFF
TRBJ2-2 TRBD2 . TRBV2 TGTGCCAGCAATGGGGACGGGGGGGCCAACGGGGAGCTGTTTTTT CASNGDGGANGELFF
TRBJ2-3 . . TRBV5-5 TGTGCCAGCCGTGGGGGCACAGATACGCAGTATTTT CASRGGTDTQYF
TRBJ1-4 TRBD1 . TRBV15 TGTGCCACCAGCAGAAGTGGGCAGGGGGCGGTTGAAAAACTGTTTTTT CATSRSGQGAVEKLFF
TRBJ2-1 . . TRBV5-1 TGCGCCAGCAGCTTAAACAATGAGCAGTTCTTC CASSLNNEQFF
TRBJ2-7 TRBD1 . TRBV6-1 TGTGCCAGCAGTGAAGGGGACAGCTCCTACGAGCAGTACTTC CASSEGDSSYEQYF
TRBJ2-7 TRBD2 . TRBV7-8 TGTGCCAGCAGCTTATCTCTTCCCGGGGGGATGATCGAGCAGTACTTC CASSLSLPGGMIEQYF
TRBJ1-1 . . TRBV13 TGTGCCAGCAGCTTCTCAAAGATAACCGGGACGCCACGCGCTGAAGCTTTCTTT CASSFSKITGTPRAEAFF
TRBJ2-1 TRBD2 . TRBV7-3 TGTGCCAGCAGCTTAGGGCCTAGCGGGCAATACAATGAGCAGTTCTTC CASSLGPSGQYNEQFF
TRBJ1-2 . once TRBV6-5 TGTGCCAGCAGTTACACGGGTTACAACTATGGCTACACCTTC CASSYTGYNYGYTF
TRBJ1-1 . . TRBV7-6 TGTGCCAGCAGCGGATCCTCGCGGGGGGGGACTGAAGCTTTCTTT CASSGSSRGGTEAFF
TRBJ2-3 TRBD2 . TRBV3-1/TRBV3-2 TGTGCCAGCAGCGATAGACTAGCGGGGTTGACAGATACGCAGTATTTT CASSDRLAGLTDTQYF
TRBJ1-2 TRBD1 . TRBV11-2 TGTGCCAGCAGCTTAGAGGTTTTAGGGGGCGCGTCGGGCTACACCTTC CASSLEVLGGASGYTF
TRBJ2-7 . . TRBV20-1 TGCAGTGCTAGTCAGGTAGAGGCCCCCTACGAGCAGTACTTC CSASQVEAPYEQYF
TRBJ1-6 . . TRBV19 TGTGCCAGTAGTATCCAAACAGGGAGCTCCTATAATTCACCCCTCCACTTT CASSIQTGSSYNSPLHF
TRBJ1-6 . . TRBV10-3 TGTGCCATCAGTGCGAGGGATAGCGGTTCACCCCTCCACTTT CAISARDSGSPLHF
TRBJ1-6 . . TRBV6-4 TGTGCCAGCAGCTCGGGACCGAGTTCACCCCTCCACTTT CASSSGPSSPLHF
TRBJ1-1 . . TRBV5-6 TGTGCCAGCAGCCCGTTAGCCTTGAACACTGAAGCTTTCTTT CASSPLALNTEAFF
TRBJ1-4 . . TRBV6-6 TGTGCCAGCAAGGGAGGGGAAAGGAATGAAAAACTGTTTTTT CASKGGERNEKLFF
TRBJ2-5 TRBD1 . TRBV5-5 TGTGCCAGCAGATTTACAGGGGAAGAGACCCAGTACTTC CASRFTGEETQYF
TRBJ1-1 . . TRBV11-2 TGTGCCACCATGACCAACAGGGACACTGAAGCTTTCTTT CATMTNRDTEAFF
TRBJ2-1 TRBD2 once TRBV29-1 TGCAGCGCCTATCGCGGGGGGGGTGCGGATGAGCAGTTCTTC CSAYRGGGADEQFF